Below, 19 T cell receptor beta chains from the same sample are listed, as sequenced in a study of T cell responses to AZD1222 COVID-19 vaccine. Only in-frame clones appear in the TCRdb table, and some are missing; sequencing was by immunoSEQ multiplex PCR. The sample has tens of thousands of clones; roughly 83% are singletons. The sample in question was peripheral blood, obtained on day 0 of AZD1222 vaccination. The receptors derive from an adult in good health.

The V gene is TRBV19, the J gene TRBJ2-2, with 8 bases identical to TRBD1. The CDR3 has 16 amino acids. Germline V CDR1 and CDR2: LNHDA, SQIVND (reference sequence). Trimming cost V 7 bases and J 1 base; bases outside gene matches: 8. The CDR3 loop reads CASKITGTGNTGELFF. CDR3 in DNA: TGTGCCAGTAAAATAACCGGGACAGGGAACACCGGGGAGCTGTTTTTT.

V and J are TRBV18 and TRBJ1-6; 7 nucleotides match TRBD1. The CDR3 is made up of 16 amino acids. The V gene's germline CDR1 is KGHSH and CDR2 LQKENI. V shed 6 bases, J shed 7 bases, and the junction held 12 bases outside the gene matches. For the CDR3, the DNA is TGTGCCAGCTCCTCCCATACCGGGACAGTAAATTCACCCCTCCACTTT. Translated: CASSSHTGTVNSPLHF.

Only one count was recorded for this clone. The chain couples TRBV4-2 to TRBJ1-4; the D is unclear. Germline CDR1 is LGHNA and CDR2 is YNFKEQ. The CDR3 is made up of 17 amino acids. V gave up 0 bases and J gave up 3 bases, with 14 bases separating them. In DNA, the CDR3 is TGTGCCAGCAGCCAAGATGGATCGGGAATAGCTAATGAAAAACTGTTTTTT. This sequence encodes CASSQDGSGIANEKLFF.

This clone was observed a single time. CDR3 loop: CASSLDPTGGISNQPQHF. In DNA, the CDR3 is TGTGCCAGCAGCTTAGACCCAACAGGGGGTATTAGCAATCAGCCCCAGCATTTT. The V call is TRBV13, the J call TRBJ1-5, with TRBD1 matching 8 bases. This CDR3 is built from 18 residues. Unmatched junction bases numbered 8, after V lost 1 base and J lost 0 bases. Germline loops: CDR1 PRHDT, CDR2 FYEKMQ (reference sequence).

In this sample, this clone turned up once. The chain joins TRBV7-6 to TRBJ1-6; 7 nucleotides agree with TRBD1. CDR1 is SGHVS, CDR2 FNYEAQ, per germline. V lost 1 base and J lost 6; bases outside the gene matches: 6. The CDR3 totals 16 residues. CDR3: CASSLGAGGTNSPLHF. CDR3 in DNA: TGTGCCAGCAGCTTAGGGGCAGGGGGAACTAATTCACCCCTCCACTTT.

CDR3 amino acids: CASSELADTSTDTQYF. CDR3 in DNA: TGTGCCAGCAGCGAACTAGCGGACACTAGCACAGATACGCAGTATTTT. The chain uses TRBV9 and TRBJ2-3; 8 nucleotides agree with TRBD2. V was pared by 3 bases and J by 0 bases, with 6 bases of the junction left unmatched. Germline values: CDR1 SGDLS, CDR2 YYNGEE. The CDR3 has 16 amino acids. Looking up the rest from reference TRBV9 and TRBJ2-3 gives the full variable domain: DSGVTQTPKHLITATGQRVTLRCSPRSGDLSVYWYQQSLDQGLQFLIQYYNGEERAKGNILERFSAQQFPDLHSELNLSSLELGDSALYFCASSELADTSTDTQYFGPGTRLTVL.

This rearrangement joins TRBV7-6 to TRBJ2-7; D perhaps matches TRBD2 (7 bases). V was cut by 3 bases and J by 6 bases, with 30 bases left in between. Germline CDR1 is SGHVS and CDR2 is FNYEAQ. The CDR3 is 19 amino acids. For the CDR3, the DNA is TGTGCCAGCAGCTTCAGGGGCGGGAGCCCTTCAGTGGGGATGAGCGAGCAGTACTTC. It yields the protein CASSFRGGSPSVGMSEQYF.

The chain employs TRBV29-1 and TRBJ2-1, with D hard to call. Germline V gene lookup returns CDR1 SQVTM and CDR2 ANQGSEA. Trimming cost V 5 bases and J 4 bases, with 3 bases left between them. This CDR3 region has 10 residues. The CDR3 bases are TGCAGCGTTTGGTACAATGAGCAGTTCTTC. It codes for CSVWYNEQFF.

This clone was detected only once. The chain has TRBV15 and TRBJ2-3, with D tentatively TRBD2 (5 bases). The CDR3 has 16 amino acids. V was pared by 0 bases and J by 2 bases, with 12 bases between. From germline, CDR1 is LNHNV and CDR2 YYDKDF (reference sequence). The CDR3 nucleotides are TGTGCCACCAGCAGAGATACGGCTAGCTTCACAGATACGCAGTATTTT. Its translation: CATSRDTASFTDTQYF.

The chain joins TRBV6-4 to TRBJ2-1; perhaps TRBD1 as D (5 bases). Trimming left V 6 bases short and J 3 bases short, with 15 bases between. The CDR3 spans 15 residues. Germline loops: CDR1 MRHNA, CDR2 SNTAGT. CDR3 nucleotides: TGTGCCAGCAGCCGCACCCAGGGCCTCTACAATGAGCAGTTCTTC. It translates to CASSRTQGLYNEQFF.

The chain is built from TRBV10-3 and TRBJ1-1; D possibly corresponds to TRBD1 (6 bases). The CDR3 sequence is 14 residues long. The germline gives CDR1 ENHRY, CDR2 SYGVKD. Trimming cost V 7 bases and J 4 bases, with 16 bases left between them. The CDR3 protein is CAITVGGQSTEAFF. CDR3 sequence (DNA): TGTGCCATCACCGTCGGGGGGCAGAGCACTGAAGCTTTCTTT.

This chain joins TRBV28 and TRBJ2-3; 8 positions match TRBD1. The CDR3 totals 16 residues. V gave up 7 bases and J gave up 6 bases; unmatched junction bases: 15. Looked up from germline, CDR1 is MDHEN and CDR2 is SYDVKM. The CDR3: CASIPPLGQGGDTQYF. DNA for the CDR3: TGTGCCAGCATCCCACCGCTCGGACAGGGCGGGGATACGCAGTATTTT.

The chain links TRBV1 to TRBJ2-1; the D call TRBD2 from the table was never checked on the DNA. TRBV1 constitutes a pseudogene. The CDR3 loop spans 16 amino acids. DNA for the CDR3: TGCACCAGCAGCCGTCCTCCGGGTGGGTCCTACAATGAGCAGTTCTTC. Its translation is CTSSRPPGGSYNEQFF.

V and J are TRBV19 and TRBJ1-4; D unclear. Trimming took off 6 bases at V and 2 bases at J, with 13 bases between the two ends. Per germline, CDR1 LNHDA and CDR2 SQIVND (reference sequence). This CDR3 spans 15 amino acids. Written as DNA, the CDR3 is TGTGCCAGTAGGGCTCTCCGCGGCACTAATGAAAAACTGTTTTTT. Translation: CASRALRGTNEKLFF.

V usage is TRBV6-1 and J usage is TRBJ2-5, with D perhaps matching TRBD2 (6 bases). V was shortened by 4 bases and J by 4 bases, with 19 bases between the two germline ends. Germline V gene data show CDR1 as MNHNS and CDR2 as SASEGT. The CDR3 is made up of 16 amino acids. CDR3 in amino acids: CASSGSPGTSRETQYF. The DNA of the CDR3 is TGTGCCAGCAGTGGAAGCCCAGGGACTTCCCGAGAGACCCAGTACTTC.

The V call is TRBV21-1, the J call TRBJ1-5; the table assigns TRBD1, which was not confirmed against the DNA. TRBV21-1 corresponds to a pseudogene. The CDR3 consists of 22 residues. CDR3 protein: CASSKDPKGPGQGGQSNQPQHF. The CDR3 coding sequence is TGTGCCAGCAGCAAAGACCCCAAAGGCCCGGGACAGGGGGGACAAAGCAATCAGCCCCAGCATTTT.

This sequence joins TRBV6-1 and TRBJ2-5; 10 bases match TRBD2. The length of the CDR3 is 16 residues. The V gene's germline CDR1 is MNHNS and CDR2 SASEGT. V lost 4 bases to trimming and J lost 4 bases; unmatched junction nucleotides: 9. CDR3 protein: CASSAVAGGGGETQYF. For the CDR3, the DNA is TGTGCCAGCAGTGCGGTAGCGGGAGGCGGAGGAGAGACCCAGTACTTC.

The V gene is TRBV7-6, the J gene TRBJ2-7, with D perhaps TRBD2 (5 bases). V lost 0 bases and J 6 bases, leaving 12 bases between the germline ends. From germline, CDR1 is SGHVS and CDR2 FNYEAQ. The CDR3 covers 14 residues. This CDR3 is CASSLAVGVSEQYF. CDR3 DNA sequence: TGTGCCAGCAGCTTAGCGGTCGGGGTGAGCGAGCAGTACTTC.

CDR3 DNA: TGTGCCAGCAGCCAAGCCCGGAGCTCGGGTGAGCAGTTCTTC. Protein product: CASSQARSSGEQFF. The chain couples TRBV3-1 (or the pseudogene TRBV3-2) to TRBJ2-1; no definite D call. The germline V and J ends were trimmed by 1 base and 9 bases, with 13 bases remaining between them. CDR3 length: 14 amino acids. Germline V CDR1 and CDR2: LGHDT, YNNKEL (reference sequence).